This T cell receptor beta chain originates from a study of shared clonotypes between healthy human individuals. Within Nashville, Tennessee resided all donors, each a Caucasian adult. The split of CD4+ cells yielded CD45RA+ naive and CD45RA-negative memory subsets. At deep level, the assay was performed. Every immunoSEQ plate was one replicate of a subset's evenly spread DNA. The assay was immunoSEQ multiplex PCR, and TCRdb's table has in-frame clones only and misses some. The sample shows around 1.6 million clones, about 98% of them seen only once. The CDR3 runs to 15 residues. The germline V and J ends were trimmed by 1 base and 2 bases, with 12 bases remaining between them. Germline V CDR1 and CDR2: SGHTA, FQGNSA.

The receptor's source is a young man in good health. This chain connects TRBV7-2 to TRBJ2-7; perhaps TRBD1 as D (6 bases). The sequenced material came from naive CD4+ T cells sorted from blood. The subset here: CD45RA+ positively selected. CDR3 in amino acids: CASSLVLGAAYEQYF. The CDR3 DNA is TGTGCCAGCAGCTTAGTGTTGGGGGCCGCCTACGAGCAGTACTTC.